Presented here are 21 T cell receptor beta chains from one specimen sequenced in a study of cytomegalovirus exposure and HLA in healthy donors. Measured with immunoSEQ multiplex PCR; TCRdb has only the in-frame clones, and not every one. The sample shows fewer than 90,000 clones, almost 85% of them seen only once. The specimen sequenced was PBMCs. All receptors come from a woman aged 18-30 years in good health and CMV-seropositive.

The DNA for the CDR3 is TGTGCCAGTGGGGGGGTTGGAGGCGAGCAGTACTTC. This translates into CASGGVGGEQYF. The chain combines TRBV19 with TRBJ2-7; 7 bases line up with TRBD2. With 8 bases clipped from V and 6 bases from J, the junction kept 7 bases outside the gene matches. Germline CDR1 and CDR2: LNHDA and SQIVND (reference sequence). CDR3 length: 12 residues.

A single count supports this clone. V is TRBV6-6 and J is TRBJ2-3; 8 nucleotides agree with TRBD2. The CDR3 totals 15 residues. V lost 5 bases and J lost 5; bases outside the gene matches: 9. Germline V gene data show CDR1 as MNHNY and CDR2 as SVGAGI (reference sequence). The CDR3 sequence is CASSVTGGQRDTQYF. CDR3 coding DNA: TGTGCCAGCAGTGTTACGGGGGGGCAAAGAGATACGCAGTATTTT.

The rearrangement uses TRBV13 and TRBJ2-1; 7 bases fit TRBD1. CDR3 length equals 13 residues. The germline V gene has CDR1 PRHDT and CDR2 FYEKMQ (reference sequence). The V gene end was trimmed by 5 bases and the J gene end by 9 bases; junction bases not matched to a gene: 7. The CDR3 loop is CASSEDRSTEQFF. CDR3 sequence (DNA): TGTGCCAGCAGCGAGGACAGGTCCACTGAGCAGTTCTTC.

This chain links TRBV29-1 with TRBJ2-2; 7 bases are a match to TRBD2. Germline V gene lookup returns CDR1 SQVTM and CDR2 ANQGSEA. Unmatched junction bases numbered 13, after V lost 4 bases and J lost 5 bases. This CDR3 has 16 residues. For the CDR3, the DNA is TGCAGCGTTGTTTTCGAGCGGGGACGGTTAACCGGGGAGCTGTTTTTT. Translated, it gives CSVVFERGRLTGELFF.

The chain combines TRBV28 with TRBJ1-4; 10 bases are a match to TRBD1. The CDR3 sequence is 14 residues long. The germline V gene has CDR1 MDHEN and CDR2 SYDVKM. J was trimmed by 10 bases and V by 6 bases; bases with no gene match: 8. CDR3 in amino acids: CASRGTGVYGKLFF. The CDR3 bases are TGTGCCAGCAGGGGGACAGGGGTTTATGGAAAACTGTTTTTT.

V gene TRBV15 combines with J gene TRBJ1-1, with 7 bases aligning to TRBD1. V lost 1 base and J lost 0; bases outside the gene matches: 8. Germline V CDR1 and CDR2: LNHNV, YYDKDF (reference sequence). The CDR3 is 17 residues long. The CDR3 reads CATSRGVGTVMNTEAFF. CDR3 sequence (DNA): TGTGCCACCAGCAGAGGGGTGGGGACAGTGATGAACACTGAAGCTTTCTTT.

The V gene is TRBV28, the J gene TRBJ2-3; TRBD2 aligns across 8 bases. Germline CDR1 is MDHEN and CDR2 is SYDVKM. Trimming cost V 5 bases and J 1 base; bases outside gene matches: 17. The CDR3 runs 19 residues. The DNA for the CDR3 is TGTGCCAGCAGTACTTTGAAGGAACGGGGGGGATTGGGCACAGATACGCAGTATTTT. The encoded protein is CASSTLKERGGLGTDTQYF.

This chain connects TRBV28 to TRBJ1-1; D possibly corresponds to TRBD1 (5 bases). This CDR3 is built from 13 residues. Germline V gene data show CDR1 as MDHEN and CDR2 as SYDVKM. Deletions cut 5 bases from V and 6 bases from J, with 13 bases between. The CDR3 region is CASSKGQDAEAFF. In DNA form, the CDR3 reads TGTGCCAGCAGTAAGGGGCAGGACGCTGAAGCTTTCTTT. Filled out from reference TRBV28 and TRBJ1-1, the complete variable domain reads DVKVTQSSRYLVKRTGEKVFLECVQDMDHENMFWYRQDPGLGLRLIYFSYDVKMKEKGDIPEGYSVSREKKERFSLILESASTNQTSMYLCASSKGQDAEAFFGQGTRLTVV.

CDR3 nucleotide sequence: TGTGCCAGCAGCTCAGAAGTCACAGGGAACTATGGCTACACCTTC. Amino acids: CASSSEVTGNYGYTF. The J gene is TRBJ1-2, the V gene TRBV11-2, with D possibly matching TRBD1 (6 bases). Germline lookup yields CDR1 SGHAT and CDR2 FQNNGV. This CDR3 is built from 15 residues. Trimming removed 4 bases at V and 2 bases at J, with 14 bases between.

This sequence joins TRBV2 and TRBJ1-2; D is unresolved. The V gene's germline CDR1 is SNHLY and CDR2 FYNNEI. The V end lost 7 bases, the J end lost 3 bases, and 9 bases lay between the germline ends. The CDR3 is 12 amino acids. CDR3 DNA: TGTGCCAGCATGTCGCGGGACTATGGCTACACCTTC. This translates into CASMSRDYGYTF. The full variable domain, its missing parts supplied by reference TRBV2 and TRBJ1-2, is EPEVTQTPSHQVTQMGQEVILRCVPISNHLYFYWYRQILGQKVEFLVSFYNNEISEKSEIFDDQFSVERPDGSNFTLKIRSTKLEDSAMYFCASMSRDYGYTFGSGTRLTVV.

The V gene is TRBV25-1, the J gene TRBJ2-1; a weak D match, TRBD1 (6 bases). Trimming took 5 bases from V and 8 from J, leaving 19 bases between them. Germline V gene lookup returns CDR1 MGHDK and CDR2 SYGVNS. This CDR3 contains 15 residues. The CDR3 bases are TGTGCCAGCAGTTTGGTCACTGCAGGGGCGCATGAGCAGTTCTTC. Protein product: CASSLVTAGAHEQFF.

The V call is TRBV5-1, the J call TRBJ2-5; TRBD2 agrees at 11 bases. Germline loops: CDR1 SGHRS, CDR2 YFSETQ. V shed 1 base and J 2 bases; nucleotides not matched to a gene: 4. This CDR3 has 16 residues. Here the CDR3 reads CASSLSLAGGQETQYF. CDR3 DNA sequence: TGCGCCAGCAGCTTGAGCCTAGCGGGGGGACAAGAGACCCAGTACTTC.

V usage is TRBV6-5 and J usage is TRBJ1-6, with D perhaps matching TRBD1 (6 bases). The germline V gene has CDR1 MNHEY and CDR2 SVGAGI. This CDR3 comprises 14 residues. The V end lost 0 bases, the J end lost 7 bases, and 7 bases lay between the germline ends. The CDR3 sequence is CASSYSGGNSPLHF. Written as DNA, the CDR3 is TGTGCCAGCAGTTACTCAGGGGGAAATTCACCCCTCCACTTT.

Worth noting for this clone: This sample includes further DNA sequences coding for the same CDR3. This rearrangement joins TRBV4-3 to TRBJ1-6; no clear D. The V end was cut by 1 base, the J end by 0 bases, with 7 bases between. This CDR3 comprises 16 residues. The germline V gene encodes CDR1 LGHNA and CDR2 YSLEER. CDR3 residues: CASSQALSSYNSPLHF. The CDR3 coding sequence is TGCGCCAGCAGCCAAGCCCTGAGCTCCTATAATTCACCCCTCCACTTT.

The rearrangement uses TRBV5-1 and TRBJ2-3; possible D gene TRBD1, 6 bases. Germline CDR1 reads SGHRS; CDR2 reads YFSETQ. The CDR3 sequence is 15 residues long. Trimming cost V 0 bases and J 2 bases, with 10 bases left between them. The CDR3 here is CASSLDRATTDTQYF. The CDR3 DNA follows: TGCGCCAGCAGCTTGGACAGGGCCACCACAGATACGCAGTATTTT.

The rearrangement uses TRBV27 and TRBJ1-2; D remains ambiguous. V was clipped by 2 bases and J by 2 bases, with 6 bases between them. The CDR3 consists of 13 residues. Germline V CDR1 and CDR2: MNHEY, SMNVEV (reference sequence). DNA of the CDR3: TGTGCCAGCAGTTTACCCAGGAACTATGGCTACACCTTC. Translation gives CASSLPRNYGYTF.

The chain joins TRBV6-5 to TRBJ2-5; 8 bases agree with TRBD2. The CDR3 extends over 14 amino acids. After removal of 5 bases from V and 2 bases from J, the junction contained 4 bases not matched to a gene. Germline V CDR1 and CDR2: MNHEY, SVGAGI. The CDR3 loop reads CASSSGGRQETQYF. CDR3 nucleotides: TGTGCCAGCAGTAGCGGGGGCCGGCAAGAGACCCAGTACTTC.

V is TRBV4-2 and J is TRBJ2-7, with D perhaps matching TRBD2 (6 bases). Trimming cost V 4 bases and J 2 bases, with 18 bases left between them. CDR1 is LGHNA and CDR2 is YNFKEQ in the germline V gene. The CDR3 runs 16 residues. CDR3 amino acids: CASSPIGAGNTYEQYF. The DNA for the CDR3 is TGTGCCAGCAGCCCTATCGGGGCGGGGAATACCTACGAGCAGTACTTC.

This clone was observed once. The V gene is TRBV11-2, the J gene TRBJ2-3; tentatively, D is TRBD1 (5 bases). The germline V and J ends were trimmed by 4 bases and 0 bases, with 11 bases remaining between them. This CDR3 is 15 amino acids long. Germline CDR1 reads SGHAT; CDR2 reads FQNNGV. The CDR3 DNA reads TGTGCCAGCAGCTGGGGCGCAGCCAGCACAGATACGCAGTATTTT. Its translation: CASSWGAASTDTQYF.

The chain links TRBV19 to TRBJ1-5; D is uncertain. The CDR3 is 14 amino acids. In germline, CDR1 is LNHDA, CDR2 SQIVND (reference sequence). V was shortened by 0 bases and J by 4 bases, with 7 bases between the two germline ends. Written as DNA, the CDR3 is TGTGCCAGTAGTATAGAGGGAGCGAATCAGCCCCAGCATTTT. This translates into CASSIEGANQPQHF.

This chain links TRBV27 with TRBJ2-7; a weak D match, TRBD1 (6 bases). The CDR3 spans 13 residues. Between the trimmed V and J ends, which lost 6 bases and 4 bases, there was a span of 13 bases. Germline CDR1 reads MNHEY; CDR2 reads SMNVEV (reference sequence). The CDR3, as DNA: TGTGCCAGCAGCAGAAACAGGGAATACGAGCAGTACTTC. Encoded protein: CASSRNREYEQYF.